This T cell receptor (beta chain) was observed in a study of T cells in narcolepsy. The study's findings and limits: Same-patient CSF and blood CD4+ T cell clonotypes included HCRT-specific and TRIB2-specific autoreactive ones.

This clone appeared once. Its cognate antigen is unknown. The CDR3 contains 16 residues. From germline, CDR1 is SGHTS and CDR2 YDEGEE. Between the trimmed V and J ends, which lost 4 bases and 0 bases, there was a span of 15 bases. Some clones are missing from TCRdb's copy, which holds only in-frame ones; the method was immunoSEQ multiplex PCR. Of about 31,000 clones listed, 78% are singletons. What was sequenced was CD45RA- memory CD4+ T cells from PBMCs. This chain links TRBV5-8 with TRBJ2-3; tentatively, D is TRBD2 (6 bases). This sequence was found in a human donor with narcolepsy. CDR3 bases: TGTGCCAGCAGCACCGGACTAACCCCTAGCACAGATACGCAGTATTTT. Its protein is CASSTGLTPSTDTQYF.